The next 18 T cell receptor beta chains were all read from a single sample in a study of shared clonotypes between healthy human individuals. Clones were sequenced by immunoSEQ multiplex PCR, and TCRdb holds only the in-frame ones, with some missing. The sample records about 590,000 clones, around 95% being singletons. CD45RO-negative, CCR7-positively selected cells formed the naive CD8 fraction, excluding terminally differentiated effector memory CD45RA+ cells. Sequenced material: naive CD8+ T cells sorted from blood. The receptor source for this set is a young woman in good health.

The chain joins TRBV27 to TRBJ2-7; possibly TRBD2 for D (5 bases). V lost 5 bases and J 6 bases, leaving 14 bases between the germline ends. This CDR3 region has 13 residues. Germline V gives CDR1 MNHEY, CDR2 SMNVEV (reference sequence). The CDR3 spells CASSLRSGLEQYF. The CDR3 DNA reads as TGTGCCAGCAGTCTCCGGTCCGGACTCGAGCAGTACTTC.

J is TRBJ2-5 and V is TRBV27; D gene unclear. Matching the DNA end better, TRBJ2-7 makes the J call doubtful. The CDR3 is 12 residues long. Per germline, CDR1 MNHEY and CDR2 SMNVEV (reference sequence). The CDR3 region is CASSDPSYEQYF. For the CDR3, the DNA is TGTGCCAGCTCGGACCCTAGCTACGAGCAGTACTTC.

This clone occurred once. This chain connects TRBV27 to TRBJ2-7; perhaps TRBD2 as D (6 bases). CDR3 length: 13 residues. V lost 4 bases to trimming and J lost 3 bases, with 10 bases between them. Germline V CDR1 and CDR2: MNHEY, SMNVEV (reference sequence). The CDR3 loop reads CASSSGTYYEQYF. The CDR3 coding sequence is TGTGCCAGCAGTTCAGGGACTTACTACGAGCAGTACTTC.

This chain links TRBV6-1 with TRBJ1-6; 9 bases map to TRBD1. The V gene end was trimmed by 6 bases and the J gene end by 7 bases; junction bases not matched to a gene: 1. Germline assignment: CDR1 MNHNS and CDR2 SASEGT. CDR3 length: 13 amino acids. Written as DNA, the CDR3 is TGTGCCAGCAGAGGACAGGGGAATTCACCCCTCCACTTT. This codes for CASRGQGNSPLHF.

The rearrangement joins TRBV30 to TRBJ2-5; D unclear. TRBJ2-7 matches the DNA end more closely, so the J call is doubtful. This CDR3 region has 11 residues. Per the germline V gene, CDR1 is GTSNPN and CDR2 is SVGIG (reference sequence). CDR3 loop: CAWMTSYEQYF. The CDR3 bases are TGTGCCTGGATGACCAGCTACGAGCAGTACTTC.

J is TRBJ2-2 and V is TRBV5-1, with 13 nucleotides matching TRBD2. The CDR3 totals 18 residues. Per germline, CDR1 SGHRS and CDR2 YFSETQ. J gave up 4 bases and V 4 bases, and 10 bases lay outside the gene matches. The DNA of the CDR3 is TGCGCCAGCAGCCCCGGGACTAGCGGGGCCGCGGGCACCGGGGAGCTGTTTTTT. This encodes CASSPGTSGAAGTGELFF.

There are a few counts of this clone. This same CDR3 is encoded by further DNA sequences in the sample. The chain combines TRBV27 with TRBJ2-2; D is undetermined. Germline V gene lookup returns CDR1 MNHEY and CDR2 SMNVEV (reference sequence). V gave up 2 bases and J gave up 5 bases, with 0 bases separating them. CDR3 size: 11 residues. The CDR3 DNA follows: TGTGCCAGCAGTTTAACCGGGGAGCTGTTTTTT. Its translation: CASSLTGELFF.

The V gene is TRBV7-9, the J gene TRBJ2-3; D call uncertain. Trimming pared 3 bases from V and 3 bases from J, leaving 7 bases between. The CDR3 loop spans 13 amino acids. CDR1 is SEHNR and CDR2 is FQNEAQ in the germline V gene (reference sequence). This chain's CDR3 is CASSFALTDTQYF. CDR3 nucleotide sequence: TGTGCCAGCAGCTTCGCATTGACAGATACGCAGTATTTT.

The table lists this clone with a count of one. This sequence joins TRBV4-1 and TRBJ2-1, with D possibly being TRBD2 (7 bases). The CDR3 is 18 residues long. Germline V gene lookup returns CDR1 MGHRA and CDR2 YSYEKL. The germline V and J ends were trimmed by 2 bases and 2 bases, with 19 bases remaining between them. Written as DNA, the CDR3 is TGCGCCAGCAGCCAATCAGGGGCCGGGACTACCGCCTACAATGAGCAGTTCTTC. Translated: CASSQSGAGTTAYNEQFF.

This rearrangement joins TRBV6-5 to TRBJ2-7, with 8 positions matching TRBD1. The CDR3 runs 13 residues. Unmatched junction bases numbered 0, after V lost 2 bases and J lost 3 bases. Looked up from germline, CDR1 is MNHEY and CDR2 is SVGAGI. The CDR3 spells CASSYDRGYEQYF. DNA for the CDR3: TGTGCCAGCAGTTACGACAGGGGCTACGAGCAGTACTTC.

The gene calls are TRBV4-1 and TRBJ2-1; D call uncertain. This CDR3 contains 13 residues. V was trimmed by 2 bases and J by 7 bases, leaving 9 bases between them. CDR1 and CDR2 from the germline V gene are MGHRA and YSYEKL. Written as DNA, the CDR3 is TGCGCCAGCAGCCAATTATTGGTGAATGAGCAGTTCTTC. Translation gives CASSQLLVNEQFF.

This chain joins TRBV28 and TRBJ2-3; 10 bases match TRBD1. This CDR3 comprises 15 residues. Unmatched junction bases numbered 8, after V lost 5 bases and J lost 6 bases. The germline CDR1 and CDR2 sequences are MDHEN and SYDVKM. The CDR3 region is CASSQGTGAPDTQYF. The CDR3 DNA reads TGTGCCAGCAGTCAAGGGACAGGGGCTCCGGATACGCAGTATTTT.

The chain uses TRBV27 and TRBJ2-4, with D possibly being TRBD1 or TRBD2 (5 bases each). Germline loops: CDR1 MNHEY, CDR2 SMNVEV (reference sequence). Trimming pared 5 bases from V and 2 bases from J, leaving 16 bases between. CDR3 size: 16 residues. CDR3 sequence: CASSPQGWGTKNIQYF. The CDR3 DNA is TGTGCCAGCAGTCCGCAAGGGTGGGGGACCAAAAACATTCAGTACTTC.

The J gene is TRBJ2-7, the V gene TRBV5-5, with a possible D match to TRBD2 (5 bases). Germline CDR1 SGHKS, CDR2 YYEKEE (reference sequence). This CDR3 is built from 14 residues. With 4 bases removed from V and 6 bases from J, the gap between germline ends came to 17 bases. CDR3 loop: CASSPTGPRAEQYF. CDR3 sequence (DNA): TGTGCCAGCAGCCCCACCGGGCCGCGGGCCGAGCAGTACTTC. The full variable domain, with the rest looked up from reference TRBV5-5 and TRBJ2-7, is DAGVTQSPTHLIKTRGQQVTLRCSPISGHKSVSWYQQVLGQGPQFIFQYYEKEERGRGNFPDRFSARQFPNYSSELNVNALLLGDSALYLCASSPTGPRAEQYFGPGTRLTVT.

The CDR3, as DNA: TGTGCCAGCAGAGATCCCGGGACAGGGGGCACCGGGGAGCTGTTTTTT. This gives the protein CASRDPGTGGTGELFF. V gene TRBV9 combines with J gene TRBJ2-2; 11 nucleotides agree with TRBD1. J was trimmed by 4 bases and V by 5 bases; bases with no gene match: 7. Germline V gives CDR1 SGDLS, CDR2 YYNGEE. CDR3 size: 16 residues.

This chain connects TRBV28 to TRBJ1-1, with D possibly TRBD1 on 5 matching bases. V dropped 6 bases and J dropped 1 base, with 15 bases sitting between them. This CDR3 contains 15 residues. Per germline, CDR1 MDHEN and CDR2 SYDVKM. CDR3 residues: CASSPLGVRNTEAFF. The CDR3 coding sequence is TGTGCCAGCAGCCCTTTGGGGGTACGGAACACTGAAGCTTTCTTT.

CDR3 coding DNA: TGTGCCAGCAGTTCCAGGTACGGACAGGGGAATCAGCCCCAGCATTTT. This encodes CASSSRYGQGNQPQHF. This chain links TRBV28 with TRBJ1-5, with TRBD1 matching 9 bases. The CDR3 spans 16 residues. V lost 4 bases to trimming and J lost 4 bases; unmatched junction nucleotides: 8. From germline, CDR1 is MDHEN and CDR2 SYDVKM. The full variable domain, its missing parts supplied by reference TRBV28 and TRBJ1-5, is DVKVTQSSRYLVKRTGEKVFLECVQDMDHENMFWYRQDPGLGLRLIYFSYDVKMKEKGDIPEGYSVSREKKERFSLILESASTNQTSMYLCASSSRYGQGNQPQHFGDGTRLSIL.

The chain uses TRBV25-1 and TRBJ2-5; the D gene is possibly TRBD2 (6 bases). The J call may be wrong; the DNA end is better matched by TRBJ2-7. Per the germline V gene, CDR1 is MGHDK and CDR2 is SYGVNS. This CDR3 contains 15 residues. CDR3 in DNA: TGTGCCAGCAGTTCCGGCCTAGCGTTTCCCTACGAGCAGTACTTC. It specifies CASSSGLAFPYEQYF.